Included here is one TCR beta chain sequence, with context. As yet, its antigen is unknown. Gene names are the mouse ones. Read data end 1 residue before the CDR3 end; the end is taken from the germline J gene. These data are taken from a study of tissue T cells after allogeneic stem cell transplantation. CDR1 NNHDY and CDR2 SYVADS come from the germline V gene. V shed 1 base and J shed 8 bases, with 11 bases lying between them. This CDR3 is 13 amino acids long. Study-level points and caveats: Motif-based clustering found tissue-specific repertoire signatures shared across patients, though few clones were shared.

The table came from immunoSEQ multiplex PCR; TCRdb's copy has only in-frame clones and leaves some out. Counted here are 40,000 to 60,000 clones, 65% to 80% occurring once; the ten biggest clones make up around 0.67%. Sequenced material: sorted cells pooled from one or two spleens. The source is a pool of C57BL/6 mice in good health. This rearrangement joins TRBV13-3 to TRBJ2-4; the D call may be TRBD1 or TRBD2 (5 bases each). CDR3 bases read: TGTGCCAGCAGTGATACCGGGGGAGGCACCTTGTAC. Translation: CASSDTGGGTLY. The complete CDR3 protein is CASSDTGGGTLYF.